Listed here are 16 T cell receptor beta chains from one sample, sequenced in a study of Graves' ophthalmopathy and Graves' hyperthyroidism. RNA transcripts were the source from which TCR beta CDR3 regions were amplified. First-round RT-PCR relied on HTBI primers, and a second-round multiplex PCR came next. TCRdb recomputed calls from the multiplex PCR reads with MiXCR, one row per CDR3 protein. The sample holds 200,000 to 250,000 distinct CDR3 sequences, around 45% seen once. The source material was peripheral blood. These receptor sequences come from an adult man with Graves' ophthalmopathy.

CDR3 DNA: TGTGCCAGCAGCTTAAAGGGACAGGGAAGGTTAGAGACCCAGTACTTC. Its protein is CASSLKGQGRLETQYF. The V gene is TRBV7-9, the J gene TRBJ2-5, with 9 bases that match TRBD1. There are 16 residues in the CDR3. Germline-derived CDR1 and CDR2 are SEHNR and FQNEAQ (reference sequence). With V trimmed by 2 bases and J by 4 bases, 8 bases remained unmatched.

Comments on this clonotype: This may stem from a read error, because a much larger clone lies one nucleotide away. CDR3 sequence: CSVGWGDSPLRF. CDR3 sequence (DNA): TGCAGCGTTGGGTGGGGAGATTCACCCCTCCGCTTT. The chain carries TRBV29-1 and TRBJ1-6; the D is unclear. CDR1 SQVTM and CDR2 ANQGSEA come from the germline V gene. CDR3 size: 12 residues. Using reference TRBV29-1 and TRBJ1-6 for the parts outside the CDR3, the full variable domain is SAVISQKPSRDICQRGTSLTIQCQVDSQVTMMFWYRQQPGQSLTLIATANQGSEATYESGFVIDKFPISRPNLTFSTLTVSNMSPEDSSIYLCSVGWGDSPLRFGNGTRLTVT.

This clonotype was counted a few times. V usage is TRBV2 and J usage is TRBJ2-7; 8 bases agree with TRBD1. The CDR3 is 14 residues long. V lost 6 bases to trimming and J lost 5 bases; unmatched junction nucleotides: 9. CDR1 and CDR2 (germline): SNHLY, FYNNEI. The CDR3 DNA is TGTGCCAGCAGGTCGGACAGGGATGCCCACGAGCAGTACTTC. Protein: CASRSDRDAHEQYF.

The rearrangement joins TRBV9 to TRBJ2-2; a possible D gene is TRBD2 (5 bases). The CDR3 sequence is 15 residues long. CDR1 and CDR2 (germline): SGDLS, YYNGEE. V shed 2 bases and J shed 0 bases, with 8 bases lying between them. CDR3 DNA sequence: TGTGCCAGCAGCGTGAGGGAAGCGAACACCGGGGAGCTGTTTTTT. Amino acid sequence: CASSVREANTGELFF. Full variable domain (missing parts from reference TRBV9 and TRBJ2-2): DSGVTQTPKHLITATGQRVTLRCSPRSGDLSVYWYQQSLDQGLQFLIQYYNGEERAKGNILERFSAQQFPDLHSELNLSSLELGDSALYFCASSVREANTGELFFGEGSRLTVL.

The chain uses TRBV5-1 and TRBJ2-7, with D possibly being TRBD1 (6 bases). This CDR3 spans 13 amino acids. Germline values: CDR1 SGHRS, CDR2 YFSETQ. V lost 1 base, J lost 6 bases, and 11 bases lay in between. CDR3 DNA: TGCGCCAGCAGCTTGACAGGGTTAAGCGAGCAGTACTTC. Amino acids: CASSLTGLSEQYF.

V and J are TRBV7-9 and TRBJ1-4; D possibly corresponds to TRBD1 (6 bases). The V end lost 5 bases, the J end lost 6 bases, and 13 bases lay between the germline ends. There are 14 residues in the CDR3. CDR1 is SEHNR, CDR2 FQNEAQ, per germline (reference sequence). The CDR3 region has the DNA TGTGCCAGCAGCCAACAGGGAAATGATGAAAAACTGTTTTTT. It encodes CASSQQGNDEKLFF.

This clonotype was counted once. The V gene is TRBV7-2, the J gene TRBJ2-5, with TRBD1 matching over 7 bases. CDR3 length: 15 residues. The germline CDR1 and CDR2 sequences are SGHTA and FQGNSA. J gave up 5 bases and V 1 base, and 7 bases lay outside the gene matches. The CDR3 protein is CASSLERGLWETQYF. CDR3 coding DNA: TGTGCCAGCAGCTTAGAGAGGGGGCTCTGGGAGACCCAGTACTTC.

This clonotype was observed a few times. This chain uses TRBV2 with TRBJ1-5; tentative D call: TRBD1 (5 bases). This CDR3 region has 14 residues. Trimming removed 8 bases at V and 7 bases at J, with 18 bases between. Germline V gives CDR1 SNHLY, CDR2 FYNNEI. CDR3 DNA: TGTGCCAGCCTCGGGGGGGGACGAGGACAGCCCCAGCATTTT. Translated, it gives CASLGGGRGQPQHF.

J is TRBJ1-2 and V is TRBV12-3 or TRBV12-4; perhaps TRBD1 as D (6 bases). The CDR3 is 13 amino acids. Trimming cost V 4 bases and J 3 bases, with 9 bases left between them. CDR3 DNA sequence: TGTGCCAGCAGTTGGGGGGGCGACTATGGCTACACCTTC. Its translation: CASSWGGDYGYTF.

This clonotype showed up many times. The chain uses TRBV5-1 and TRBJ2-7; weak D call: TRBD1 (6 bases). V was trimmed by 4 bases and J by 3 bases, leaving 11 bases between them. CDR1 and CDR2 (germline): SGHRS, YFSETQ. The CDR3 contains 13 residues. The CDR3 DNA reads TGCGCCAGCAGCGCACCACAGGGCTACGAGCAGTACTTC. Residues: CASSAPQGYEQYF.

This chain joins TRBV15 and TRBJ1-2, with a possible D match to TRBD1 (6 bases). Germline CDR1 is LNHNV and CDR2 is YYDKDF (reference sequence). The ends were cut back, 5 bases at V and 10 bases at J, with 17 bases in the middle. The CDR3 is 13 amino acids. The CDR3 sequence is CATSEDLRTDYTF. For the CDR3, the DNA is TGTGCCACCAGCGAGGACCTTCGGACAGACTACACCTTC.

The gene calls are TRBV29-1 and TRBJ1-5; D unclear. CDR3 length: 12 amino acids. Germline V gene data show CDR1 as SQVTM and CDR2 as ANQGSEA. CDR3 bases: TGCAGTTTTTTGGCCGATAATCAGCCCCAGCATTTT. Its translation: CSFLADNQPQHF.

This chain uses TRBV6-5 with TRBJ2-5; the D gene is possibly TRBD2 (5 bases). Germline V gene lookup returns CDR1 MNHEY and CDR2 SVGAGI. This CDR3 has 13 residues. V dropped 6 bases and J dropped 5 bases, with 13 bases sitting between them. The CDR3: CASSSGNPETQYF. Written as DNA, the CDR3 is TGTGCCAGCAGCTCCGGGAACCCGGAGACCCAGTACTTC.

This clonotype has more than one count but fewer than ten. The chain is built from TRBV10-3 and TRBJ1-4; D gene unclear. The length of the CDR3 is 16 residues. Trimming shortened V by 2 bases and J by 0 bases, and 10 bases separated the two germline ends. Germline V gives CDR1 ENHRY, CDR2 SYGVKD. The CDR3 loop reads CAISEDLSATNEKLFF. The CDR3 DNA is TGTGCCATCAGTGAGGATTTATCAGCAACTAATGAAAAACTGTTTTTT.

The table lists this clonotype with many counts. This chain uses TRBV29-1 with TRBJ1-2, with 8 nucleotides matching TRBD1. This CDR3 is built from 13 residues. V lost 0 bases to trimming and J lost 4 bases; unmatched junction nucleotides: 1. The germline V gene has CDR1 SQVTM and CDR2 ANQGSEA. The CDR3 DNA sequence: TGCAGCGTTGAAGACGGACAGGGCTATGGCTACACCTTC. Protein sequence: CSVEDGQGYGYTF.

The V and J genes are TRBV7-9 and TRBJ1-4; TRBD1 matches at 9 bases. The V gene end was trimmed by 4 bases and the J gene end by 6 bases; junction bases not matched to a gene: 6. This CDR3 has 15 residues. CDR1 and CDR2 from the germline V gene are SEHNR and FQNEAQ (reference sequence). The CDR3 nucleotides read TGTGCCAGCAGCTGGGGACAGGGAAGTGATGAAAAACTGTTTTTT. Its translation: CASSWGQGSDEKLFF.